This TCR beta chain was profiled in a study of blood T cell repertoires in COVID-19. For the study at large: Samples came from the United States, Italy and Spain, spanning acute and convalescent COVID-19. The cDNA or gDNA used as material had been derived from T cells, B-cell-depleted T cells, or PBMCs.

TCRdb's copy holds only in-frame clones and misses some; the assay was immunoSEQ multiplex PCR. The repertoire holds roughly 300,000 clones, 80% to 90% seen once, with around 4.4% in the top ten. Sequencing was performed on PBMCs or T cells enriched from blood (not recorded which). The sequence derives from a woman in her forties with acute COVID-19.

The CDR3 bases are TGCGCCAGCAGCTTGGCTGGACACACTAGCACAGATACGCAGTATTTT. Amino acids: CASSLAGHTSTDTQYF. V and J are TRBV5-1 and TRBJ2-3, with D possibly TRBD1 on 5 matching bases. Per the germline V gene, CDR1 is SGHRS and CDR2 is YFSETQ. V was clipped by 0 bases and J by 0 bases, with 11 bases between them. CDR3 length: 16 amino acids.